Listed here is a single T cell receptor beta chain. The CDR3 contains 13 residues. Germline V gene lookup returns CDR1 SQVTM and CDR2 ANQGSEA. The V gene lost 5 bases and the J gene lost 1 base, with 9 bases spanning the gap. The record originates from a study of blood T cell repertoires in COVID-19. Whole-study context: Spain, Italy and the United States supplied samples that represented acute and convalescent COVID-19. Nucleic acid was either cDNA or gDNA, and it came from T cells, B-cell-depleted T cells, or PBMCs.

In the source study's methods: By means of reference gene primer amplification, nucleated cell counts were estimated. Measured with immunoSEQ multiplex PCR; TCRdb has only the in-frame clones, and not every one. That table is the source of V, J and clone size, and D and trimming were worked out from the DNA. In the table there are roughly 76,000 clones, roughly 85% of which are singletons. The source of this sequence is a woman in her 70s with acute or convalescent COVID-19. The chain carries TRBV29-1 and TRBJ2-1; D may be TRBD2 (6 bases). The sample taken for sequencing was peripheral blood. The CDR3 region has the DNA TGCAGCGTTATCGGGGGATCCTACAATGAGCAGTTCTTC. This sequence encodes CSVIGGSYNEQFF.